This is a list of T cell receptor beta chains from one sample in a study of beta chain features in type 1 diabetes. Generated by immunoSEQ multiplex PCR, the TCRdb table keeps only in-frame clones and is missing some. The sample yields about 200,000 clones, about a tenth seen once. Input material: central memory CD4+ T cells from blood. These receptors were collected from a man aged 18 to 29 in good health. CDR3s include the opening cysteine and the closing phenylalanine or tryptophan. Fields, in order: J gene, clone size, D gene, V gene, CDR3 protein, CDR3 DNA. The D gene is left open where the match is weak. Expanded clones get a size class; other rows say once, few or many, or leave the size out.

J gene: TRBJ2-5
clone size: many
D gene: TRBD2
V gene: TRBV29-1
CDR3 protein: CSVDLAGETQYF
CDR3 DNA: TGCAGCGTTGACCTAGCGGGAGAGACCCAGTACTTC

J gene: TRBJ2-5
clone size: few
D gene: .
V gene: TRBV30
CDR3 protein: CAWSVGGQETQYF
CDR3 DNA: TGTGCCTGGAGTGTTGGCGGACAAGAGACCCAGTACTTC

J gene: TRBJ2-3
clone size: .
D gene: .
V gene: TRBV11-2
CDR3 protein: CASSLDSITDTQYF
CDR3 DNA: TGTGCCAGCAGCTTGGACTCTATCACAGATACGCAGTATTTT

J gene: TRBJ2-6
clone size: .
D gene: .
V gene: TRBV10-3
CDR3 protein: CAISEYPPDVGAPGANVLTF
CDR3 DNA: TGTGCCATCAGTGAGTACCCCCCGGACGTCGGGGCGCCTGGGGCCAACGTCCTGACTTTC

J gene: TRBJ1-2
clone size: many
D gene: .
V gene: TRBV30
CDR3 protein: CAWSAQGRQGYTF
CDR3 DNA: TGTGCCTGGAGTGCACAGGGTAGGCAAGGCTACACCTTC

J gene: TRBJ2-7
clone size: few
D gene: TRBD2
V gene: TRBV29-1
CDR3 protein: CSVEGTSGSQGIYEQYF
CDR3 DNA: TGCAGCGTTGAAGGGACTAGCGGCAGCCAGGGGATCTACGAGCAGTACTTC

J gene: TRBJ2-6
clone size: many
D gene: TRBD1
V gene: TRBV10-3
CDR3 protein: CAISELVDRGHSGANVLTF
CDR3 DNA: TGTGCCATCAGTGAGTTAGTTGACAGGGGGCACTCTGGGGCCAACGTCCTGACTTTC

J gene: TRBJ1-5
clone size: .
D gene: .
V gene: TRBV19
CDR3 protein: CASTQRQGDGNQPQHF
CDR3 DNA: TGTGCCAGTACCCAGAGGCAGGGAGACGGCAATCAGCCCCAGCATTTT

J gene: TRBJ1-2
clone size: many
D gene: .
V gene: TRBV29-1
CDR3 protein: CSGLPRRYTF
CDR3 DNA: TGCAGCGGTCTTCCCCGGCGCTACACCTTC

J gene: TRBJ2-7
clone size: .
D gene: TRBD1
V gene: TRBV5-1
CDR3 protein: CASSGTGTVYEQYF
CDR3 DNA: TGCGCCAGCAGCGGGACAGGGACGGTCTACGAGCAGTACTTC

J gene: TRBJ2-7
clone size: few
D gene: TRBD1
V gene: TRBV14
CDR3 protein: CASSRGMDRVSYEQYF
CDR3 DNA: TGTGCCAGCAGCCGGGGGATGGACAGGGTTTCCTACGAGCAGTACTTC

J gene: TRBJ2-5
clone size: .
D gene: TRBD1
V gene: TRBV5-1
CDR3 protein: CASSAGTGGWETQYF
CDR3 DNA: TGCGCCAGCAGCGCCGGGACAGGGGGCTGGGAGACCCAGTACTTC

J gene: TRBJ2-3
clone size: many
D gene: .
V gene: TRBV7-9
CDR3 protein: CASSYTLSTDTQYF
CDR3 DNA: TGTGCCAGCAGCTACACCCTGAGCACAGATACGCAGTATTTT

J gene: TRBJ1-1
clone size: .
D gene: .
V gene: TRBV5-4
CDR3 protein: CASSLLQGYTEAFF
CDR3 DNA: TGTGCCAGCAGCTTGTTACAGGGCTACACTGAAGCTTTCTTT

J gene: TRBJ2-1
clone size: few
D gene: TRBD2
V gene: TRBV6-6
CDR3 protein: CASGLNSGLYNEQFF
CDR3 DNA: TGTGCCAGCGGTCTCAATAGCGGGCTGTACAATGAGCAGTTCTTC

J gene: TRBJ2-2
clone size: once
D gene: TRBD2
V gene: TRBV5-1
CDR3 protein: CASSLGPREGLTGELFF
CDR3 DNA: TGCGCCAGCAGCTTGGGCCCGCGGGAGGGCCTCACCGGGGAGCTGTTTTTT

J gene: TRBJ2-5
clone size: .
D gene: .
V gene: TRBV28
CDR3 protein: CASSSPQGPKMGQYF
CDR3 DNA: TGTGCCAGCAGTTCCCCGCAGGGGCCCAAGATGGGCCAGTACTTC

J gene: TRBJ2-2
clone size: few
D gene: .
V gene: TRBV7-2
CDR3 protein: CASSLVVAVNTGELFF
CDR3 DNA: TGTGCCAGCAGCTTAGTAGTAGCGGTGAACACCGGGGAGCTGTTTTTT

J gene: TRBJ1-1
clone size: many
D gene: .
V gene: TRBV15
CDR3 protein: CATSTRQVGNTEAFF
CDR3 DNA: TGTGCCACCAGCACACGACAGGTCGGGAACACTGAAGCTTTCTTT

J gene: TRBJ1-2
clone size: many
D gene: .
V gene: TRBV15
CDR3 protein: CATSSFDSADYGYTF
CDR3 DNA: TGTGCCACCAGCAGTTTCGACAGTGCCGACTATGGCTACACCTTC